These 19 T cell receptor beta chains were all obtained from the same sample, sequenced in a study of chemoradiotherapy in HPV16-positive cancers. Profiled with immunoSEQ multiplex PCR; TCRdb holds only in-frame clones, not every one. This table has roughly 2,500 clones, less than 75% appearing once. This material consisted of tumor tissue, taken from a patient who underwent chemoradiotherapy. These receptor sequences come from a human donor with HPV-associated anogenital cancer.

This clone was seen only a few times. V and J are TRBV7-8 and TRBJ1-1; D is perhaps TRBD1 (5 bases). The CDR3 is 14 amino acids. Trimming removed 7 bases at V and 4 bases at J, with 16 bases between. In germline, CDR1 is SGHVS, CDR2 FQNEAQ. The CDR3 region is CASTQLGAGTEAFF. The DNA of the CDR3 is TGTGCCAGCACCCAGCTTGGGGCCGGCACTGAAGCTTTCTTT.

V is TRBV5-1 and J is TRBJ2-3; possible D gene TRBD1, 5 bases. Germline CDR1 SGHRS, CDR2 YFSETQ. Deletions cut 4 bases from V and 0 bases from J, with 6 bases between. The CDR3 is 13 residues long. The CDR3 reads CASSQGSTDTQYF. The CDR3 nucleotides read TGCGCCAGCAGCCAGGGCAGCACAGATACGCAGTATTTT. The full variable domain, completed using reference TRBV5-1 and TRBJ2-3, is KAGVTQTPRYLIKTRGQQVTLSCSPISGHRSVSWYQQTPGQGLQFLFEYFSETQRNKGNFPGRFSGRQFSNSRSEMNVSTLELGDSALYLCASSQGSTDTQYFGPGTRLTVL.

In this sample, this clone turned up a few times. The V gene is TRBV29-1, the J gene TRBJ2-3; TRBD2 is a possible D gene (6 bases). In germline, CDR1 is SQVTM, CDR2 ANQGSEA. V lost 2 bases to trimming and J lost 5 bases, with 11 bases between them. The CDR3 loop spans 13 amino acids. CDR3 sequence reads: CSVERIGGDTQYF. The CDR3 bases are TGCAGCGTTGAAAGAATCGGGGGAGATACGCAGTATTTT.

The chain employs TRBV19 and TRBJ2-1; the match to TRBD1 covers 8 bases. The trim removed 6 bases at V and 2 bases at J, leaving 6 bases unmatched. The CDR3 sequence is 15 residues long. CDR1 is LNHDA, CDR2 SQIVND, per germline (reference sequence). The CDR3 sequence: CASRTGTGPYNEQFF. DNA of the CDR3: TGTGCCAGTAGGACCGGGACAGGCCCCTACAATGAGCAGTTCTTC.

The chain has TRBV6-1 and TRBJ2-5; TRBD1 matches at 7 bases. Trimming at V came to 7 bases and at J to 5 bases, leaving 10 bases not matched to a gene. The CDR3 spans 14 residues. Germline-derived CDR1 and CDR2 are MNHNS and SASEGT. The CDR3 sequence: CASTDRALGETQYF. CDR3 bases: TGTGCCAGCACCGACAGGGCTCTCGGTGAGACCCAGTACTTC.

This chain uses TRBV2 with TRBJ2-3; D perhaps matches TRBD2 (5 bases). This CDR3 is built from 15 residues. V was trimmed by 0 bases and J by 7 bases, leaving 14 bases between them. Germline V gene data show CDR1 as SNHLY and CDR2 as FYNNEI. The CDR3 spells CASSEALTREYTQYF. For the CDR3, the DNA is TGTGCCAGCAGTGAAGCGTTAACTAGAGAGTATACGCAGTATTTT.

The chain uses TRBV7-9 and TRBJ1-1; 10 bases map to TRBD1. The CDR3 extends over 17 amino acids. Trimming took 6 bases from V and 0 from J; bases not matched to a gene: 10. The germline V gene has CDR1 SEHNR and CDR2 FQNEAQ (reference sequence). The DNA of the CDR3 is TGTGCCAGCAGTACTCGGCGGGACAGGGGCTTGAACACTGAAGCTTTCTTT. Encoded protein: CASSTRRDRGLNTEAFF.

Only one count was recorded for this clone. V gene TRBV29-1 combines with J gene TRBJ2-3, with a weak D call TRBD1 (5 bases). Germline CDR1 reads SQVTM; CDR2 reads ANQGSEA. The CDR3 extends over 16 amino acids. Trimming took 0 bases from V and 0 from J, leaving 13 bases between them. The CDR3 sequence: CSVEDPGRSSTDTQYF. As DNA, the CDR3 is TGCAGCGTTGAAGATCCAGGGCGATCTAGCACAGATACGCAGTATTTT.

V is TRBV7-8 and J is TRBJ1-2, with D possibly being TRBD1 (6 bases). CDR1 is SGHVS and CDR2 is FQNEAQ in the germline V gene. V was cut by 5 bases and J by 4 bases, with 29 bases left in between. The CDR3 covers 19 residues. This CDR3 reads CASSTSGGGGGGRGYGYTF. The CDR3 DNA is TGTGCCAGCAGCACTAGCGGTGGTGGTGGTGGGGGGCGAGGCTATGGCTACACCTTC.

The chain has TRBV11-1 and TRBJ2-5; no definite D call. Judging by the DNA end, TRBJ2-7 fits better; the J call may be wrong. Looked up from germline, CDR1 is SGHAT and CDR2 is FQDESV (reference sequence). CDR3 length: 12 amino acids. The CDR3: CASSLTRYEQYF. The CDR3 nucleotides are TGTGCCAGCAGCTTAACCCGCTACGAGCAGTACTTC.

The chain is built from TRBV6-1 and TRBJ2-2; the D gene is possibly TRBD1 (6 bases). Trimming left V 6 bases short and J 1 base short, with 12 bases between. This CDR3 contains 15 residues. Germline CDR1 reads MNHNS; CDR2 reads SASEGT. CDR3 bases: TGTGCCAGCAGGGTCCCGGGACAGAACACCGGGGAGCTGTTTTTT. It translates to CASRVPGQNTGELFF.

The sample holds one count of this clone. CDR3 sequence: CASSRDRDPSGANVLTF. The CDR3 DNA reads as TGTGCCAGCAGCAGGGACAGGGACCCGTCTGGGGCCAACGTCCTGACTTTC. The J gene is TRBJ2-6, the V gene TRBV7-6, with 9 bases aligning to TRBD1. With 5 bases clipped from V and 1 base from J, the junction kept 6 bases outside the gene matches. Germline CDR1 reads SGHVS; CDR2 reads FNYEAQ. This CDR3 is built from 17 residues.

This clone was detected a few times. The chain couples TRBV10-2 to TRBJ2-7; the D gene could be TRBD1 or TRBD2 (6 bases each). The CDR3 extends over 12 amino acids. Per germline, CDR1 WSHSY and CDR2 SAAADI. V lost 6 bases and J 2 bases, leaving 8 bases between the germline ends. The CDR3 DNA reads TGCGCCAGCAGGGGGGGCGCCTACGAGCAGTACTTC. Translating gives CASRGGAYEQYF.

This clone was observed a handful of times. The V and J genes are TRBV6-5 and TRBJ1-1, with no clear D. The CDR3 runs 14 residues. Germline CDR1 and CDR2: MNHEY and SVGAGI. Trimming cost V 0 bases and J 1 base, with 6 bases left between them. The CDR3 sequence is CASSYSNTNTEAFF. Written as DNA, the CDR3 is TGTGCCAGCAGTTACTCGAACACGAACACTGAAGCTTTCTTT.

The V call is TRBV10-2, the J call TRBJ2-2, with 10 nucleotides matching TRBD1. The germline V gene has CDR1 WSHSY and CDR2 SAAADI. CDR3 length equals 16 residues. The trim removed 6 bases at V and 6 bases at J, leaving 10 bases unmatched. The CDR3 DNA reads as TGCGCCAGCAGAGGGGACAGGGGATTTGTTCCCGGGGAGCTGTTTTTT. Its translation is CASRGDRGFVPGELFF.

The chain joins TRBV7-9 to TRBJ2-1; D is perhaps TRBD2 (6 bases). V shed 2 bases and J shed 12 bases, with 17 bases lying between them. Germline values: CDR1 SEHNR, CDR2 FQNEAQ (reference sequence). The CDR3 runs 14 residues. The CDR3 region has the DNA TGTGCCAGCAGCTTAAGCCGGGACTTCGGGAGGCAGTTCTTC. It specifies CASSLSRDFGRQFF.

V is TRBV6-1 and J is TRBJ2-2, with 9 bases fitting TRBD1. Germline V lookup: CDR1 MNHNS, CDR2 SASEGT. The V and J ends lost 10 bases and 8 bases, in that order; junction bases with no gene match: 8. The CDR3 consists of 13 residues. The CDR3 reads CAISQGATGELFF. The CDR3 DNA reads TGTGCCATTTCACAGGGGGCAACAGGGGAGCTGTTTTTT.

The J gene is TRBJ1-1, the V gene TRBV19; TRBD1 is a possible D gene (6 bases). The length of the CDR3 is 14 residues. Germline V gives CDR1 LNHDA, CDR2 SQIVND (reference sequence). V shed 1 base and J shed 5 bases, with 11 bases lying between them. The CDR3 sequence is CASSIGGGATEAFF. CDR3 DNA: TGTGCCAGTAGTATAGGCGGGGGGGCGACTGAAGCTTTCTTT.

This chain uses TRBV7-2 with TRBJ1-2; D unresolved. In germline, CDR1 is SGHTA, CDR2 FQGNSA. V was trimmed by 1 base and J by 0 bases, leaving 9 bases between them. CDR3 size: 15 residues. The CDR3 coding sequence is TGTGCCAGCAGCTTAGTCAGGTCCCCTAACTATGGCTACACCTTC. This translates into CASSLVRSPNYGYTF.